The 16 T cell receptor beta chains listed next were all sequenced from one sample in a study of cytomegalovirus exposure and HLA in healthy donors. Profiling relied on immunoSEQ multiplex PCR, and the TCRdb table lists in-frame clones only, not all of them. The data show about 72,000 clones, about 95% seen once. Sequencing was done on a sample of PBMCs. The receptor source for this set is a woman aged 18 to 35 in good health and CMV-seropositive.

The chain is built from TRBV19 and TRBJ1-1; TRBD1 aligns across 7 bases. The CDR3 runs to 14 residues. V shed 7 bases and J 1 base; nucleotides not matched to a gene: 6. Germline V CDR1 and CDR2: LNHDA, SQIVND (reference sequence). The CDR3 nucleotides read TGTGCCAGTAAAACAGGGGTTTGGAACACTGAAGCTTTCTTT. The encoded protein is CASKTGVWNTEAFF.

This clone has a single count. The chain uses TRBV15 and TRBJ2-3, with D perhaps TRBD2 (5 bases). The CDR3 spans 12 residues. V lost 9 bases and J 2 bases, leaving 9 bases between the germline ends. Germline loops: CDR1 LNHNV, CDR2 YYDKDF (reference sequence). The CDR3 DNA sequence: TGTGCCACGAGACTATACACAGATACGCAGTATTTT. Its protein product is CATRLYTDTQYF.

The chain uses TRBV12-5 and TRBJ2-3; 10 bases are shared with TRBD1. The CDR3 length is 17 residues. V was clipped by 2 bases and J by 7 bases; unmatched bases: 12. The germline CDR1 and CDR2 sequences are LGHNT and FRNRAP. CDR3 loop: CASGLTLAGTGVNTQYF. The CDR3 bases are TGTGCTAGTGGTTTGACACTAGCCGGGACAGGGGTAAATACGCAGTATTTT.

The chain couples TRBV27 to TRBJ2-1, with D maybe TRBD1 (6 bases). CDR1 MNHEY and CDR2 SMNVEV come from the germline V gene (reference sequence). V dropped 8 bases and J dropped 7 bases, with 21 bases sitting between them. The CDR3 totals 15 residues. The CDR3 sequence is CASSTYREVINEQFF. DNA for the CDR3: TGTGCCAGCTCAACCTACAGGGAAGTGATAAATGAGCAGTTCTTC.

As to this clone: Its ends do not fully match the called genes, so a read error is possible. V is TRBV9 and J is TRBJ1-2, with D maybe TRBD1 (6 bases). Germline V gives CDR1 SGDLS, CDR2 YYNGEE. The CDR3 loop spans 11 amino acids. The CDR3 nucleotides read TGTGCCAGCAGCGGAAGGGACATCCAAAGCTTC. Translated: CASSGRDIQSF. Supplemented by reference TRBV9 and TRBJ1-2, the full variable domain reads DSGVTQTPKHLITATGQRVTLRCSPRSGDLSVYWYQQSLDQGLQFLIQYYNGEERAKGNILERFSAQQFPDLHSELNLSSLELGDSALYFCASSGRDIQSFGSGTRLTVV.

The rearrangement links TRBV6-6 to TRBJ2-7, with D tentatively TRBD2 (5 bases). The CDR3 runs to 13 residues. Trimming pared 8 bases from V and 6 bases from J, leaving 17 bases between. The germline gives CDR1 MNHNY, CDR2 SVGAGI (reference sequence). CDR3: CASANREGFEQYF. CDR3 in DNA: TGTGCCAGCGCGAATCGTGAGGGTTTCGAGCAGTACTTC.

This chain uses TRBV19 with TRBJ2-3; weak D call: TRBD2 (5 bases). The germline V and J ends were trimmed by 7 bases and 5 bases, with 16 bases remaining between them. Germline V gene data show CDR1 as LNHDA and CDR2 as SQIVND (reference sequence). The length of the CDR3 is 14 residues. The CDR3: CASTAMSRGDTQYF. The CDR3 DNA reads TGTGCCAGTACCGCCATGTCCCGGGGAGATACGCAGTATTTT.

CDR3 amino acids: CASAGVTGLDTEAFF. The CDR3 bases are TGTGCCAGCGCTGGCGTGACAGGGTTAGACACTGAAGCTTTCTTT. This chain uses TRBV9 with TRBJ1-1; 7 bases fit TRBD1. This CDR3 contains 15 residues. The V segment lost 7 bases and the J segment 3 bases; nucleotides outside the gene matches: 12. Germline loops: CDR1 SGDLS, CDR2 YYNGEE.

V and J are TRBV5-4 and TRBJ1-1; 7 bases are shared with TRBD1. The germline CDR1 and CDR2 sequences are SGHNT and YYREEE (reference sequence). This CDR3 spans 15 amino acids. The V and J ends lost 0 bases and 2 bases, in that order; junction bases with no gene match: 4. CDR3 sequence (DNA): TGTGCCAGCAGCTTGGGTGGACAGGACAACACTGAAGCTTTCTTT. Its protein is CASSLGGQDNTEAFF.

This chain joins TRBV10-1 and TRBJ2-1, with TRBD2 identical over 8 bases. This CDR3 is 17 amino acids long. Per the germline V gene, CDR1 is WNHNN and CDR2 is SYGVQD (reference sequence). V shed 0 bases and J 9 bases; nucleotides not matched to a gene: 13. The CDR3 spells CASSESYSGVIGLEQFF. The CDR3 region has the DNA TGCGCCAGCAGTGAGTCGTATAGCGGGGTGATCGGGCTTGAGCAGTTCTTC.

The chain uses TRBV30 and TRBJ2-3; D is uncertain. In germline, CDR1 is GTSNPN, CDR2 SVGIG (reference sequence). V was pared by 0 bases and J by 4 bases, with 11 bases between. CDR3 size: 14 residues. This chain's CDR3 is CAWSVDSSSDTQYF. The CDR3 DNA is TGTGCCTGGAGTGTAGACTCATCATCAGATACGCAGTATTTT.

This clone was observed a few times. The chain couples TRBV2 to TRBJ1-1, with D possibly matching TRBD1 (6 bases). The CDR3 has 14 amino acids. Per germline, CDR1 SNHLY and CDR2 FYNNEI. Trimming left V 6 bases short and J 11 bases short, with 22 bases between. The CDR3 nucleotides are TGTGCCAGCAGCGATACCACACAGGGTTTTGGCGCTTTCTTT. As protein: CASSDTTQGFGAFF.

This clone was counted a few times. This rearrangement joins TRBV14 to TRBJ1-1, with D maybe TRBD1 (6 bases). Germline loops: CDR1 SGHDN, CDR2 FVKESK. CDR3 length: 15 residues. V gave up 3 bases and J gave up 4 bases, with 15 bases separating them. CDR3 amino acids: CASSQLPTGTTEAFF. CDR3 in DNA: TGTGCCAGCAGCCAGCTGCCCACAGGGACCACTGAAGCTTTCTTT.

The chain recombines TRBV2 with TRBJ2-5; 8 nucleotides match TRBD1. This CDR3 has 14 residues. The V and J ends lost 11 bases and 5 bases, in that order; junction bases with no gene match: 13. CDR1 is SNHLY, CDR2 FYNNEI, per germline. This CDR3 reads CAGSDRGFAETQYF. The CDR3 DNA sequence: TGTGCCGGGAGCGACAGGGGATTCGCGGAGACCCAGTACTTC.

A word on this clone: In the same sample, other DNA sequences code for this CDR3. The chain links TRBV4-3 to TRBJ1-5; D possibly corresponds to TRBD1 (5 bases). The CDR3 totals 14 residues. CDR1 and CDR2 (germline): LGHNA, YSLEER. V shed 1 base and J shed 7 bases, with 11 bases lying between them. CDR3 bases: TGCGCCAGCAGCCAAGGGCAGGGAGGACAGCCCCAGCATTTT. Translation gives CASSQGQGGQPQHF.

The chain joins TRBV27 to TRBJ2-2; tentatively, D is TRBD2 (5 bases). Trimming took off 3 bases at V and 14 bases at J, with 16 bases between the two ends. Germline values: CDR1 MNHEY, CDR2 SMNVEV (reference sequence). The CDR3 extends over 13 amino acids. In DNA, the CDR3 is TGTGCCAGCAGTTTTTCTCTAGCTGAGAATCTGTTTTTT. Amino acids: CASSFSLAENLFF.